Reported below is one T cell receptor beta chain. The record originates from a study of blood T cell repertoires in COVID-19. Clones were sequenced by immunoSEQ multiplex PCR, and TCRdb holds only the in-frame ones, with some missing. The sample lists roughly 170,000 clones, approximately 81% occurring once. Individuals drawn from approximately 22 US areas were roughly 18 to 89 years old. V gave up 4 bases and J gave up 6 bases; unmatched junction bases: 8. The CDR3 is made up of 17 amino acids. Germline V gene lookup returns CDR1 MNHNS and CDR2 SASEGT. The receptor's source is a woman between 35 and 50 years old with acute COVID-19. The material sequenced was PBMCs or T cells enriched from blood (not recorded which). The chain employs TRBV6-1 and TRBJ2-4; 14 bases align to TRBD2. Here the CDR3 DNA reads TGTGCCAGCAGTGGGGGACTAGCGGGAGTCGAGAGAAACATTCAGTACTTC. Translation: CASSGGLAGVERNIQYF.